These T cell receptor beta chains were read from a single sample in a study of PD-L1 blockade in urothelial cancer. Assay: immunoSEQ multiplex PCR; the TCRdb copy retains only in-frame clones and omits some. Among approximately 120,000 clones listed, about 84% were seen once. The sequenced sample was PBMCs, obtained around atezolizumab (anti-PD-L1) treatment. The receptors derive from a man aged 45-65 years with urothelial cancer. CDR3s include the opening cysteine and the closing phenylalanine or tryptophan. The D gene is left open where the match is weak. A row's size may be missing; if present it is once, few, many or a size class.

clone size: .
V gene: TRBV18
J gene: TRBJ2-3
D gene: .
CDR3 protein: CASSPQQGTDTQYF
CDR3 DNA: TGTGCCAGCTCACCGCAACAGGGAACAGATACGCAGTATTTT

clone size: .
V gene: TRBV18
J gene: TRBJ2-1
D gene: TRBD2
CDR3 protein: CASSRKSTSGRVYNEQFF
CDR3 DNA: TGTGCCAGCTCACGCAAATCGACTAGCGGGAGGGTTTACAATGAGCAGTTCTTC

clone size: .
V gene: TRBV4-1
J gene: TRBJ1-6
D gene: .
CDR3 protein: CASSGRGDDSPLHF
CDR3 DNA: TGCGCCAGCAGTGGACGGGGAGATGATTCACCCCTCCACTTT

clone size: .
V gene: TRBV19
J gene: TRBJ2-6
D gene: TRBD2
CDR3 protein: CASRTSGLSGANVLTF
CDR3 DNA: TGTGCCAGTAGGACTAGCGGGCTCTCTGGGGCCAACGTCCTGACTTTC

clone size: once
V gene: TRBV10-1
J gene: TRBJ2-5
D gene: .
CDR3 protein: CASSVYRGGETQYF
CDR3 DNA: TGCGCCAGCAGTGTGTACAGGGGGGGAGAGACCCAGTACTTC

clone size: few
V gene: TRBV18
J gene: TRBJ1-1
D gene: .
CDR3 protein: CASSPPSTEAFF
CDR3 DNA: TGTGCCAGCTCACCCCCTAGCACTGAAGCTTTCTTT

clone size: .
V gene: TRBV4-1
J gene: TRBJ1-2
D gene: .
CDR3 protein: CASSQNRVNYGYTF
CDR3 DNA: TGCGCCAGCAGCCAAAACAGGGTTAACTATGGCTACACCTTC

clone size: once
V gene: TRBV4-2
J gene: TRBJ1-4
D gene: TRBD1
CDR3 protein: CASSQDAQGGGEKLFF
CDR3 DNA: TGTGCCAGCAGCCAAGATGCCCAGGGGGGAGGTGAAAAACTGTTTTTT

clone size: .
V gene: TRBV6-1
J gene: TRBJ1-2
D gene: .
CDR3 protein: CASNLAGGHTF
CDR3 DNA: TGTGCCAGCAACTTAGCGGGGGGCCACACCTTC

clone size: .
V gene: TRBV7-6
J gene: TRBJ2-2
D gene: .
CDR3 protein: CASSLVRGKSGELFF
CDR3 DNA: TGTGCCAGCAGCTTAGTCCGCGGGAAGTCCGGGGAGCTGTTTTTT

clone size: .
V gene: TRBV10-3
J gene: TRBJ1-6
D gene: TRBD1
CDR3 protein: CAISPTGHNSPLHF
CDR3 DNA: TGTGCCATCAGCCCGACAGGGCATAATTCACCCCTCCACTTT

clone size: .
V gene: TRBV6-1
J gene: TRBJ1-3
D gene: .
CDR3 protein: CASSGEVGNTIYF
CDR3 DNA: TGTGCCAGCAGTGGGGAGGTTGGAAACACCATATATTTT

clone size: .
V gene: TRBV5-1
J gene: TRBJ2-5
D gene: .
CDR3 protein: CASSSTGPETQYF
CDR3 DNA: TGCGCCAGCAGCTCAACAGGGCCAGAGACCCAGTACTTC

clone size: few
V gene: TRBV18
J gene: TRBJ1-4
D gene: .
CDR3 protein: CASSPVNRANEKLFF
CDR3 DNA: TGTGCCAGCTCACCTGTTAACAGGGCTAATGAAAAACTGTTTTTT

clone size: once
V gene: TRBV5-1
J gene: TRBJ2-7
D gene: .
CDR3 protein: CASRLRAVDWRSTSYEQYF
CDR3 DNA: TGCGCCAGCAGGTTGCGCGCCGTGGATTGGCGGAGCACTTCCTACGAGCAGTACTTC

clone size: .
V gene: TRBV15
J gene: TRBJ2-1
D gene: .
CDR3 protein: CATSRDHREQGEQFF
CDR3 DNA: TGTGCCACCAGCAGAGATCATCGGGAGCAGGGTGAGCAGTTCTTC

clone size: .
V gene: TRBV7-9
J gene: TRBJ2-1
D gene: TRBD2
CDR3 protein: CASSLLASGRGEQFF
CDR3 DNA: TGTGCCAGCAGCTTATTGGCTAGCGGGAGGGGTGAGCAGTTCTTC

clone size: .
V gene: TRBV6-5
J gene: TRBJ2-7
D gene: TRBD1
CDR3 protein: CASSQGQGWAYEQYF
CDR3 DNA: TGTGCCAGCAGTCAAGGACAGGGTTGGGCCTACGAGCAGTACTTC

clone size: .
V gene: TRBV21-1
J gene: TRBJ2-2
D gene: .
CDR3 protein: CASSYTSGRAPNTGELFF
CDR3 DNA: TGTGCCAGCAGCTACACTAGCGGGAGAGCCCCCAACACCGGGGAGCTGTTTTTT

clone size: .
V gene: TRBV5-8
J gene: TRBJ2-7
D gene: .
CDR3 protein: CASSSPDRTAYEQYF
CDR3 DNA: TGTGCCAGCAGCTCACCAGACAGGACCGCCTACGAGCAGTACTTC

clone size: .
V gene: TRBV6-1
J gene: TRBJ1-6
D gene: .
CDR3 protein: CASSGFENSPLHF
CDR3 DNA: TGTGCCAGCAGTGGGTTCGAGAATTCACCCCTCCACTTT

clone size: once
V gene: TRBV11-2
J gene: TRBJ2-7
D gene: TRBD1
CDR3 protein: CASSITGDTYEQYF
CDR3 DNA: TGTGCCAGCAGCATCACAGGGGACACCTACGAGCAGTACTTC

clone size: .
V gene: TRBV5-1
J gene: TRBJ2-7
D gene: TRBD2
CDR3 protein: CASSQATSGYEQYF
CDR3 DNA: TGCGCCAGCAGCCAGGCTACTAGCGGATACGAGCAGTACTTC

clone size: .
V gene: TRBV25-1
J gene: TRBJ2-4
D gene: .
CDR3 protein: CASSEGYSAKNIQYF
CDR3 DNA: TGTGCCAGCAGTGAAGGATACAGCGCCAAAAACATTCAGTACTTC

clone size: .
V gene: TRBV25-1
J gene: TRBJ2-5
D gene: TRBD1
CDR3 protein: CASSGQGAVETQYF
CDR3 DNA: TGTGCCAGCAGCGGACAGGGGGCGGTGGAGACCCAGTACTTC

clone size: once
V gene: TRBV6-6
J gene: TRBJ2-1
D gene: TRBD1
CDR3 protein: CASSPYTGDNEQFF
CDR3 DNA: TGTGCCAGCAGTCCTTATACAGGGGATAATGAGCAGTTCTTC

clone size: .
V gene: TRBV9
J gene: TRBJ2-1
D gene: .
CDR3 protein: CASSVATIRNEQFF
CDR3 DNA: TGTGCCAGCAGCGTAGCAACTATCCGGAATGAGCAGTTCTTC

clone size: .
V gene: TRBV7-8
J gene: TRBJ1-3
D gene: .
CDR3 protein: CASSPQSSGNTIYF
CDR3 DNA: TGTGCCAGCAGTCCCCAGTCCTCTGGAAACACCATATATTTT

clone size: .
V gene: TRBV2
J gene: TRBJ2-1
D gene: TRBD2
CDR3 protein: CAGKRAGVVNEQFF
CDR3 DNA: TGTGCCGGCAAGAGAGCGGGAGTGGTCAATGAGCAGTTCTTC

clone size: .
V gene: TRBV19
J gene: TRBJ2-3
D gene: .
CDR3 protein: CASSPRGPYTDTQYF
CDR3 DNA: TGTGCCAGTTCCCCCCGCGGGCCCTACACAGATACGCAGTATTTT

clone size: .
V gene: TRBV29-1
J gene: TRBJ2-3
D gene: .
CDR3 protein: CSVMFQTDTQYF
CDR3 DNA: TGCAGCGTTATGTTCCAGACAGATACGCAGTATTTT

clone size: .
V gene: TRBV6-1
J gene: TRBJ2-5
D gene: TRBD1
CDR3 protein: CASSQGTGRETQYF
CDR3 DNA: TGTGCCAGCAGCCAAGGGACAGGAAGAGAGACCCAGTACTTC

clone size: .
V gene: TRBV15
J gene: TRBJ2-5
D gene: .
CDR3 protein: CATSLRTAQYF
CDR3 DNA: TGTGCCACCAGCTTACGGACAGCCCAGTACTTC

clone size: .
V gene: TRBV28
J gene: TRBJ2-7
D gene: TRBD1
CDR3 protein: CASSLGQGAWEQYF
CDR3 DNA: TGTGCCAGCAGTTTAGGACAGGGGGCATGGGAGCAGTACTTC

clone size: .
V gene: TRBV5-5
J gene: TRBJ1-1
D gene: .
CDR3 protein: CASRPGVAEAFF
CDR3 DNA: TGTGCCAGCAGGCCCGGAGTGGCTGAAGCTTTCTTT

clone size: .
V gene: TRBV5-4
J gene: TRBJ2-6
D gene: .
CDR3 protein: CASSPGYSGANVLTF
CDR3 DNA: TGTGCCAGCAGCCCAGGGTATTCAGGGGCCAACGTCCTGACTTTC

clone size: .
V gene: TRBV5-1
J gene: TRBJ2-1
D gene: TRBD1
CDR3 protein: CASSLQGQLNEQFF
CDR3 DNA: TGCGCCAGCAGCTTGCAGGGACAGCTCAATGAGCAGTTCTTC

clone size: .
V gene: TRBV7-3
J gene: TRBJ2-1
D gene: .
CDR3 protein: CASSPPLAKDNEQFF
CDR3 DNA: TGTGCCAGCAGCCCACCCCTAGCTAAGGACAATGAGCAGTTCTTC

clone size: .
V gene: TRBV9
J gene: TRBJ2-3
D gene: .
CDR3 protein: CASSGGLQRTDTQYF
CDR3 DNA: TGTGCCAGCAGCGGGGGACTCCAAAGAACAGATACGCAGTATTTT

clone size: .
V gene: TRBV28
J gene: TRBJ2-7
D gene: .
CDR3 protein: CASSYIGVSYEQYF
CDR3 DNA: TGTGCCAGCAGTTATATCGGGGTCTCCTACGAGCAGTACTTC

clone size: once
V gene: TRBV11-2
J gene: TRBJ2-1
D gene: TRBD2
CDR3 protein: CASSQSIAGGPNEQFF
CDR3 DNA: TGTGCCAGCAGCCAATCCATAGCGGGAGGGCCGAATGAGCAGTTCTTC

clone size: .
V gene: TRBV6-5
J gene: TRBJ2-4
D gene: .
CDR3 protein: CARPGKNIQYF
CDR3 DNA: TGTGCCAGACCCGGGAAAAACATTCAGTACTTC

clone size: .
V gene: TRBV2
J gene: TRBJ2-5
D gene: TRBD2
CDR3 protein: CAGGTSGGRWETQYF
CDR3 DNA: TGTGCCGGGGGGACTAGCGGGGGACGTTGGGAGACCCAGTACTTC

clone size: .
V gene: TRBV15
J gene: TRBJ1-5
D gene: .
CDR3 protein: CATSRQRTGSNQPQHF
CDR3 DNA: TGTGCCACCAGCAGGCAGCGGACGGGAAGCAATCAGCCCCAGCATTTT

clone size: .
V gene: TRBV28
J gene: TRBJ1-2
D gene: .
CDR3 protein: CASSRDYGYTF
CDR3 DNA: TGTGCCAGCAGTCGTGACTATGGCTACACCTTC

clone size: .
V gene: TRBV19
J gene: TRBJ1-4
D gene: TRBD1
CDR3 protein: CASRRDRGEEKLFF
CDR3 DNA: TGTGCCAGTAGACGGGACAGGGGAGAGGAAAAACTGTTTTTT

clone size: .
V gene: TRBV27
J gene: TRBJ1-2
D gene: .
CDR3 protein: CASSFQGSGYTF
CDR3 DNA: TGTGCCAGCAGTTTTCAGGGTTCGGGCTACACCTTC

clone size: .
V gene: TRBV19
J gene: TRBJ2-1
D gene: TRBD2
CDR3 protein: CASSKRDTSAYYNEQFF
CDR3 DNA: TGTGCCAGTAGTAAAAGGGATACTAGCGCGTACTACAATGAGCAGTTCTTC

clone size: once
V gene: TRBV5-1
J gene: TRBJ2-1
D gene: TRBD2
CDR3 protein: CASSLRLAAPYEQFF
CDR3 DNA: TGCGCCAGCAGCTTAAGACTAGCGGCACCCTATGAGCAGTTCTTC

clone size: once
V gene: TRBV9
J gene: TRBJ1-2
D gene: .
CDR3 protein: CASSVGGAPAYGYTF
CDR3 DNA: TGTGCCAGCAGCGTTGGGGGGGCCCCGGCCTATGGCTACACCTTC

clone size: .
V gene: TRBV28
J gene: TRBJ1-5
D gene: .
CDR3 protein: CASSLLSVSNQPQHF
CDR3 DNA: TGTGCCAGCAGTTTATTGTCAGTTAGCAATCAGCCCCAGCATTTT

clone size: .
V gene: TRBV7-8
J gene: TRBJ2-2
D gene: TRBD2
CDR3 protein: CASSLGASGRIGELFF
CDR3 DNA: TGTGCCAGCAGCTTAGGGGCTAGCGGGAGAATCGGGGAGCTGTTTTTT

clone size: .
V gene: TRBV29-1
J gene: TRBJ2-7
D gene: TRBD1
CDR3 protein: CSVAGQGPRQYF
CDR3 DNA: TGCAGCGTTGCAGGACAGGGCCCCCGTCAGTACTTC

clone size: .
V gene: TRBV4-1
J gene: TRBJ2-3
D gene: .
CDR3 protein: CASSQDIGRVKDTQYF
CDR3 DNA: TGCGCCAGCAGCCAAGATATTGGCAGGGTGAAAGATACGCAGTATTTT

clone size: .
V gene: TRBV10-2
J gene: TRBJ1-2
D gene: TRBD1
CDR3 protein: CASSSDRAGGYTF
CDR3 DNA: TGCGCCAGCAGCTCCGACAGGGCAGGAGGCTACACCTTC